What follows are 26 T cell receptor beta chains derived from one specimen sequenced in a study of cytomegalovirus exposure and HLA in healthy donors. The PCR used 60 Vbeta and 13 Jbeta primers. Clones were sequenced by immunoSEQ multiplex PCR, and TCRdb holds only the in-frame ones, with some missing. The sample records fewer than 250,000 clones, around 80% being singletons. Sequences were obtained from PBMCs. These receptors originate from a man between 25 and 39 years old in good health and CMV-seronegative.

This clone was observed a handful of times. The chain recombines TRBV7-9 with TRBJ2-4, with D possibly being TRBD1 (6 bases). Looked up from germline, CDR1 is SEHNR and CDR2 is FQNEAQ (reference sequence). This CDR3 region has 15 residues. V lost 1 base and J lost 8, with 15 bases in between. The CDR3 sequence is CASSLGGRGLDIQYF. CDR3 sequence (DNA): TGTGCCAGCAGCTTAGGTGGCAGGGGATTGGACATTCAGTACTTC.

V and J are TRBV6-4 and TRBJ1-6; 10 nucleotides match TRBD1. In germline, CDR1 is MRHNA, CDR2 SNTAGT. The V gene end was trimmed by 6 bases and the J gene end by 7 bases; junction bases not matched to a gene: 3. CDR3 size: 14 residues. The CDR3: CASSMGQGNSPLHF. The CDR3 nucleotides read TGTGCCAGCAGCATGGGACAGGGGAATTCACCCCTCCACTTT.

In this sample, this clone turned up once. The rearrangement uses TRBV7-3 and TRBJ2-1, with 11 bases matching TRBD2. V lost 2 bases, J lost 8 bases, and 17 bases stayed unmatched. This CDR3 spans 19 amino acids. CDR1 is SGHTA, CDR2 FQGTGA, per germline. CDR3 sequence: CASSLLGLAGGRPTDEQFF. DNA for the CDR3: TGTGCCAGCAGCTTACTTGGGCTAGCGGGGGGACGCCCTACTGATGAGCAGTTCTTC.

The chain has TRBV27 and TRBJ1-2; TRBD1 aligns across 7 bases. The CDR3 totals 13 residues. The germline V gene encodes CDR1 MNHEY and CDR2 SMNVEV (reference sequence). V dropped 6 bases and J dropped 8; count of bases not matched to a gene: 9. The CDR3 DNA reads as TGTGCCAGCAGCCTAGGGGGCGTGGGGGGCTACACCTTC. Translated, it gives CASSLGGVGGYTF.

This chain uses TRBV4-1 with TRBJ2-7; TRBD1 matches 8 bases. This CDR3 contains 15 residues. After removal of 5 bases from V and 1 base from J, the junction contained 7 bases not matched to a gene. Germline lookup yields CDR1 MGHRA and CDR2 YSYEKL. The DNA of the CDR3 is TGCGCCAGCAGCTTCAGAACAGGGGGATCCTACGAGCAGTACTTC. Protein: CASSFRTGGSYEQYF.

The table lists this clone with a few counts. The gene calls are TRBV7-9 and TRBJ1-2; tentatively, D is TRBD1 (5 bases). The length of the CDR3 is 16 residues. Looked up from germline, CDR1 is SEHNR and CDR2 is FQNEAQ (reference sequence). Trimming stripped 2 bases from V and 6 bases from J, with 19 bases between. CDR3: CASSLLGPPLEDGYTF. The CDR3 DNA sequence: TGTGCCAGCAGCTTATTGGGGCCGCCCCTCGAAGATGGCTACACCTTC.

The rearrangement joins TRBV5-4 to TRBJ2-1; a weak D match, TRBD2 (5 bases). Germline values: CDR1 SGHNT, CDR2 YYREEE (reference sequence). The CDR3 covers 12 residues. Trimming left V 0 bases short and J 8 bases short, with 6 bases between. CDR3: CASSLGGYEQFF. In DNA, the CDR3 is TGTGCCAGCAGCTTGGGAGGGTATGAGCAGTTCTTC.

This sequence joins TRBV7-9 and TRBJ1-5; 8 bases agree with TRBD1. Germline trimming cut 1 base from V and 7 bases from J; bases unmatched to any gene: 9. CDR3 length: 16 residues. From germline, CDR1 is SEHNR and CDR2 FQNEAQ (reference sequence). The CDR3 DNA is TGTGCCAGCAGCTTAGGGGTGGCAGGGGGCGGCCAGCCCCAGCATTTT. Translating gives CASSLGVAGGGQPQHF.

The chain carries TRBV19 and TRBJ2-5; 7 nucleotides agree with TRBD1. Germline CDR1 is LNHDA and CDR2 is SQIVND (reference sequence). This CDR3 has 16 residues. The V and J ends lost 1 base and 1 base, in that order; junction bases with no gene match: 6. CDR3 bases: TGTGCCAGTAGTATAGGGACAGGTAAAACCCAAGAGACCCAGTACTTC. Amino acids: CASSIGTGKTQETQYF.

CDR3 protein: CASDSLGQREKLFF. As DNA, the CDR3 is TGTGCCAGCGACTCTCTGGGGCAGCGTGAAAAACTGTTTTTT. This chain joins TRBV28 and TRBJ1-4, with D perhaps TRBD1 (5 bases). The CDR3 length is 14 residues. Deletions cut 8 bases from V and 7 bases from J, with 17 bases between. Germline values: CDR1 MDHEN, CDR2 SYDVKM. Full variable domain (remainder filled in from reference TRBV28 and TRBJ1-4): DVKVTQSSRYLVKRTGEKVFLECVQDMDHENMFWYRQDPGLGLRLIYFSYDVKMKEKGDIPEGYSVSREKKERFSLILESASTNQTSMYLCASDSLGQREKLFFGSGTQLSVL.

The chain recombines TRBV10-3 with TRBJ2-1, with D unresolved. The V and J ends lost 4 bases and 5 bases respectively, with 9 bases between them. Germline loops: CDR1 ENHRY, CDR2 SYGVKD. This CDR3 comprises 13 residues. The CDR3 bases are TGTGCCATCAGTGGCTCCGCGGACAATGAGCAGTTCTTC. Protein: CAISGSADNEQFF.

CDR3 loop: CASREAMGTGTEAFF. The CDR3 region has the DNA TGCGCCAGCAGGGAGGCTATGGGTACGGGCACTGAAGCTTTCTTT. This rearrangement joins TRBV5-1 to TRBJ1-1; D ambiguous. CDR1 SGHRS and CDR2 YFSETQ come from the germline V gene. V lost 5 bases to trimming and J lost 4 bases, with 18 bases between them. This CDR3 contains 15 residues.

This clone was recorded only once. CDR3: CASSEARKMRTGKSYEQYF. The DNA for the CDR3 is TGTGCCAGCAGTGAAGCTAGGAAGATGAGGACAGGCAAATCCTACGAGCAGTACTTC. V is TRBV2 and J is TRBJ2-7; 7 bases align to TRBD1. Germline V lookup: CDR1 SNHLY, CDR2 FYNNEI. The CDR3 consists of 19 residues. Unmatched junction bases numbered 15, after V lost 0 bases and J lost 1 base.

The chain uses TRBV7-2 and TRBJ1-6; D unresolved. V dropped 1 base and J dropped 0 bases, with 13 bases sitting between them. The CDR3 is 18 amino acids. Germline V gives CDR1 SGHTA, CDR2 FQGNSA. The CDR3 is CASSLVPLGSSYNSPLHF. DNA of the CDR3: TGTGCCAGCAGCTTAGTGCCCTTAGGGAGCTCCTATAATTCACCCCTCCACTTT.

The chain is built from TRBV27 and TRBJ1-2; D is possibly TRBD1 (5 bases). CDR3 length: 15 amino acids. Between the trimmed V and J ends, which lost 5 bases and 3 bases, there was a span of 16 bases. Looked up from germline, CDR1 is MNHEY and CDR2 is SMNVEV (reference sequence). CDR3 in amino acids: CASSITQGFDYGYTF. The CDR3, as DNA: TGTGCCAGCAGTATAACCCAGGGATTCGACTATGGCTACACCTTC.

This chain links TRBV5-1 with TRBJ2-2; D is ambiguous. CDR3 size: 15 residues. CDR1 is SGHRS and CDR2 is YFSETQ in the germline V gene. V was shortened by 2 bases and J by 2 bases, with 10 bases between the two germline ends. CDR3 loop: CASSFAGINTGELFF. CDR3 coding DNA: TGCGCCAGCAGCTTCGCAGGCATTAACACCGGGGAGCTGTTTTTT.

The chain combines TRBV28 with TRBJ2-2, with D tentatively TRBD1 (6 bases). V was cut by 6 bases and J by 1 base, with 12 bases left in between. CDR1 and CDR2 (germline): MDHEN, SYDVKM. This CDR3 spans 15 amino acids. This chain's CDR3 is CASSRPDRNTGELFF. The CDR3 region has the DNA TGTGCCAGCAGCCGACCGGACAGGAACACCGGGGAGCTGTTTTTT.

The genes are TRBV19 and TRBJ2-7; possible D gene TRBD1, 6 bases. The CDR3 is made up of 14 amino acids. Trimming left V 4 bases short and J 0 bases short, with 10 bases between. Germline CDR1 LNHDA, CDR2 SQIVND (reference sequence). The CDR3 DNA follows: TGTGCCAGTAGTACAATCAGGGGCTCCTACGAGCAGTACTTC. Amino acids: CASSTIRGSYEQYF.

V and J are TRBV4-2 and TRBJ2-5, with unresolved D. This CDR3 comprises 14 residues. V lost 0 bases and J 1 base, leaving 6 bases between the germline ends. Germline-derived CDR1 and CDR2 are LGHNA and YNFKEQ. The CDR3 coding sequence is TGTGCCAGCAGCCAAGATAGCTCCCAAGAGACCCAGTACTTC. This translates into CASSQDSSQETQYF.

The chain combines TRBV28 with TRBJ1-2; D is unresolved. Germline assignment: CDR1 MDHEN and CDR2 SYDVKM. This CDR3 has 13 residues. V lost 10 bases and J 4 bases, leaving 16 bases between the germline ends. In nucleotides, the CDR3 is TGTGCCACGCTCGGGGTAGGGATCTATGGCTACACCTTC. Translation gives CATLGVGIYGYTF.

This chain links TRBV7-8 with TRBJ1-5; tentatively, D is TRBD1 (6 bases). Germline CDR1 and CDR2: SGHVS and FQNEAQ. The CDR3 covers 16 residues. Between the trimmed V and J ends, which lost 8 bases and 0 bases, there was a span of 17 bases. The CDR3 DNA follows: TGTGCCAGCGGTGACAGGCTGGTATATAGCAATCAGCCCCAGCATTTT. This gives the protein CASGDRLVYSNQPQHF.

As to this clone: The junction shows a germline mismatch at one end, possibly a read error. The CDR3 DNA follows: TGTTCCAGCAGCGGACAGGCCACTGAAGCTTTCTTT. Its protein product is CSSSGQATEAFF. The chain uses TRBV7-9 and TRBJ1-1; 7 nucleotides match TRBD1. The CDR3 is 12 residues long. CDR1 and CDR2 from the germline V gene are SEHNR and FQNEAQ (reference sequence).

The chain combines TRBV1 with TRBJ1-3; the table assigns TRBD1, which was not confirmed against the DNA. TRBV1 is a documented pseudogene. CDR3 length equals 14 residues. DNA for the CDR3: TGCACCAGCAGCCAAGGCTCAGGGGGAAACACCATATATTTT. Translation gives CTSSQGSGGNTIYF.

V gene TRBV10-3 combines with J gene TRBJ1-2, with a tentative D call TRBD1 (5 bases). Trimming left V 10 bases short and J 8 bases short, with 14 bases between. This CDR3 has 11 residues. Per the germline V gene, CDR1 is ENHRY and CDR2 is SYGVKD. The CDR3 spells CATSGGEGYTF. CDR3 coding DNA: TGTGCCACTTCGGGGGGAGAAGGCTACACCTTC.

This clone was counted a few times. The sample holds other DNA sequences that translate to the same CDR3. This chain connects TRBV27 to TRBJ1-1; no definite D call. Germline lookup yields CDR1 MNHEY and CDR2 SMNVEV (reference sequence). The CDR3 consists of 14 residues. V was clipped by 5 bases and J by 4 bases, with 14 bases between them. The CDR3 reads CASSLAGSGTEAFF. CDR3 nucleotide sequence: TGTGCCAGCAGTCTCGCCGGGTCGGGCACTGAAGCTTTCTTT.

The chain joins TRBV7-2 to TRBJ2-1; TRBD2 matches 14 bases. The germline V gene has CDR1 SGHTA and CDR2 FQGNSA. The CDR3 contains 16 residues. V was pared by 0 bases and J by 7 bases, with 2 bases of the junction left unmatched. DNA for the CDR3: TGTGCCAGCAGCTTAGCGGGGACTAGCGGGGGAAATGAGCAGTTCTTC. Amino acid sequence: CASSLAGTSGGNEQFF.